This is a list of T cell receptor beta chains from one sample in a study of OX40 agonist ivuxolimab in advanced cancers. Clones were sequenced by immunoSEQ multiplex PCR, and TCRdb holds only the in-frame ones, with some missing. Of tens of thousands of clones listed, 70% to 90% were seen once; the top ten hold roughly 5%. The input for sequencing was CD4+ or CD8+ T cells sorted from blood, taken in a trial of the OX40 agonist ivuxolimab. The receptors were gathered from an adult with an advanced solid tumor such as melanoma, head and neck, liver or kidney cancer. CDR3s include the opening cysteine and the closing phenylalanine or tryptophan. The D gene is left open where the match is weak. The size entry is marked missing in some rows and otherwise reads once, few, many or a size class.

V gene	clone size	CDR3 length	D gene	J gene	CDR3 protein	CDR3 DNA
TRBV7-2	NA	14	TRBD1	TRBJ1-2	CASSQDRERGGYTF	TGTGCCAGCAGCCAGGACAGGGAGCGGGGCGGCTACACCTTC
TRBV18	NA	13	NA	TRBJ2-2	CASSQTDTGELFF	TGTGCCAGCTCACAGACAGACACCGGGGAGCTGTTTTTT
TRBV5-6	once	17	NA	TRBJ2-1	CASSLGLTPSSYNEQFF	TGTGCCAGCAGCTTGGGTTTAACACCAAGCTCCTACAATGAGCAGTTCTTC
TRBV7-9	once	15	NA	TRBJ2-7	CASSSNRDTSREQYF	TGTGCCAGCAGCTCGAACCGGGACACCAGTCGCGAGCAGTACTTC
TRBV28	NA	13	NA	TRBJ1-6	CASSFGVRSPLHF	TGTGCCAGCAGTTTTGGGGTTCGGTCACCCCTCCACTTT
TRBV27	NA	18	TRBD2	TRBJ2-3	CASSLSPVAGGGTDTQYF	TGTGCCAGCAGTTTGTCCCCCGTAGCGGGGGGGGGCACAGATACGCAGTATTTT
TRBV5-4	NA	13	TRBD2	TRBJ2-5	CASSAGAQETQYF	TGTGCCAGCAGCGCGGGAGCTCAAGAGACCCAGTACTTC
TRBV9	NA	14	NA	TRBJ2-1	CASSPRSSYNEQFF	TGTGCCAGCAGCCCAAGAAGCTCCTACAATGAGCAGTTCTTC
TRBV7-3	NA	15	NA	TRBJ2-1	CASSLTASSYNEQFF	TGTGCCAGCAGCTTAACGGCAAGCTCCTACAATGAGCAGTTCTTC
TRBV2	NA	12	NA	TRBJ2-7	CASSSDLYEQYF	TGTGCCAGCAGTTCCGACTTGTACGAGCAGTACTTC
TRBV28	NA	12	NA	TRBJ1-5	CASSEGDQPQHF	TGTGCCAGCTCCGAGGGGGATCAGCCCCAGCATTTT
TRBV16	NA	13	NA	TRBJ2-7	CASSQSRGREQYF	TGTGCCAGCAGCCAATCCCGGGGGCGTGAGCAGTACTTC
TRBV6-4	NA	15	TRBD1	TRBJ2-1	CASSRLGTGGNEQFF	TGTGCCAGCAGTCGACTCGGGACAGGGGGTAATGAGCAGTTCTTC
TRBV27	NA	15	TRBD1	TRBJ2-1	CASSRQGHSYNEQFF	TGTGCCAGCAGTCGACAGGGTCACTCCTACAATGAGCAGTTCTTC
TRBV5-1	NA	14	TRBD2	TRBJ2-7	CASSTSGGSYEQYF	TGCGCCAGCAGCACTAGCGGGGGCTCCTACGAGCAGTACTTC
TRBV6-4	NA	15	TRBD2	TRBJ2-1	CASSWTSGAHNEQFF	TGTGCCAGCAGTTGGACTAGCGGGGCCCACAATGAGCAGTTCTTC
TRBV28	NA	15	NA	TRBJ2-7	CASSSVPTSGYEQYF	TGTGCCAGCAGTTCGGTTCCAACGAGTGGCTACGAGCAGTACTTC
TRBV4-1	NA	16	NA	TRBJ1-2	CASSQNPDVGQNGYTF	TGCGCCAGCAGCCAGAACCCGGATGTCGGCCAGAATGGCTACACCTTC
TRBV20-1	medium-sized	11	NA	TRBJ1-2	CSASVGAGYTF	TGCAGTGCGTCCGTGGGCGCGGGCTACACCTTC
TRBV4-2	NA	16	TRBD1	TRBJ2-7	CASSQVGLGTEYEQYF	TGTGCCAGCAGCCAAGTGGGATTGGGGACAGAGTACGAGCAGTACTTC
TRBV7-3	NA	14	NA	TRBJ2-5	CASSLMPSRETQYF	TGTGCCAGCAGCTTAATGCCTAGCCGCGAGACCCAGTACTTC
TRBV5-6	NA	15	TRBD1	TRBJ1-6	CASSYTGGDNSPLHF	TGTGCCAGCAGCTATACAGGGGGCGATAATTCACCCCTCCACTTT
TRBV29-1	NA	13	NA	TRBJ2-6	CSVAGAGANVLTF	TGCAGCGTGGCAGGGGCTGGGGCCAACGTCCTGACTTTC
TRBV18	NA	15	TRBD2	TRBJ2-7	CASSPWEGTTYEQYF	TGTGCCAGCTCACCTTGGGAGGGCACAACCTACGAGCAGTACTTC
TRBV6-1	NA	13	TRBD1	TRBJ1-3	CASRQGSGNTIYF	TGTGCCAGCAGACAGGGGTCTGGAAACACCATATATTTT
TRBV2	NA	15	TRBD1	TRBJ1-3	CASSSQGGSGNTIYF	TGTGCCAGCAGTTCGCAGGGGGGCTCTGGAAACACCATATATTTT
TRBV4-3	NA	13	NA	TRBJ1-3	CASSQSLPDTIYF	TGCGCCAGCAGCCAATCTCTTCCGGACACCATATATTTT
TRBV29-1	NA	15	TRBD1	TRBJ1-2	CSVEVRGQGSYGYTF	TGCAGCGTTGAAGTTAGGGGACAGGGGTCCTATGGCTACACCTTC
TRBV28	NA	14	TRBD1	TRBJ2-5	CASSFSGGLETQYF	TGTGCCAGCAGTTTTTCAGGGGGTTTGGAGACCCAGTACTTC
TRBV6-1	NA	14	NA	TRBJ1-1	CASSPILLNTEAFF	TGTGCCAGCAGCCCGATTCTCTTGAACACTGAAGCTTTCTTT
TRBV19	large	14	TRBD1	TRBJ2-7	CASSTRDRPTKQYF	TGTGCCAGTAGTACTCGGGACAGACCTACGAAGCAGTACTTC
TRBV30	NA	18	TRBD2	TRBJ2-3	CAWNLGLAGGTGTDTQYF	TGTGCCTGGAACTTGGGACTAGCGGGAGGAACAGGCACAGATACGCAGTATTTT
TRBV15	NA	14	NA	TRBJ2-3	CATSRGNRVDTQYF	TGTGCCACCAGCAGAGGGAACAGGGTTGATACGCAGTATTTT
TRBV2	NA	12	TRBD2	TRBJ2-1	CASRLAASEQFF	TGTGCCAGCAGACTAGCGGCGAGTGAGCAGTTCTTC
TRBV5-1	NA	17	NA	TRBJ1-1	CASSLRGAWASGTEAFF	TGCGCCAGCAGCTTGCGGGGTGCGTGGGCGTCGGGCACTGAAGCTTTCTTT
TRBV27	NA	18	NA	TRBJ2-7	CASSFRGHSGSGSYEQYF	TGTGCCAGCAGTTTCCGGGGACATTCTGGCAGCGGATCCTACGAGCAGTACTTC
TRBV28	NA	13	NA	TRBJ1-2	CASSYSGHYGYTF	TGTGCCAGCAGTTATTCCGGGCACTATGGCTACACCTTC
TRBV28	NA	12	NA	TRBJ2-2	CASSPWGRELFF	TGTGCCAGCAGTCCGTGGGGTAGGGAGCTGTTTTTT
TRBV28	NA	14	NA	TRBJ2-7	CASSFSGAPYEQYF	TGTGCCAGCAGTTTCTCAGGGGCCCCCTACGAGCAGTACTTC
TRBV7-3	NA	14	TRBD2	TRBJ2-1	CASSLAGGFTEQFF	TGTGCCAGCAGCCTAGCGGGAGGCTTCACTGAGCAGTTCTTC
TRBV5-1	NA	14	NA	TRBJ2-7	CASSLGPGGTEQYF	TGCGCCAGCAGCTTAGGACCCGGCGGGACCGAGCAGTACTTC
TRBV28	NA	18	NA	TRBJ1-3	CASSLWGDGTNKGNTIYF	TGTGCCAGCAGTTTATGGGGGGACGGGACTAATAAAGGAAACACCATATATTTT
TRBV7-9	once	15	NA	TRBJ2-7	CASSPGGGQGAEQYF	TGTGCCAGCAGCCCCGGGGGGGGACAGGGTGCCGAGCAGTACTTC
TRBV9	few	12	NA	TRBJ1-1	CAIRGIFTEAFF	TGTGCCATCAGAGGTATCTTCACTGAAGCTTTCTTT
TRBV30	once	15	TRBD1	TRBJ2-7	CAWATRGRTSYEQYF	TGTGCCTGGGCGACCAGGGGGCGAACATCCTACGAGCAGTACTTC
TRBV5-5	NA	15	TRBD1	TRBJ2-7	CASSSRDRGPYEQYF	TGTGCCAGCAGCTCCCGGGACAGGGGGCCTTACGAGCAGTACTTC
TRBV7-3	once	14	NA	TRBJ2-7	CASSPGHSSYEQYF	TGTGCCAGCAGCCCAGGACACTCTTCCTACGAGCAGTACTTC
TRBV5-6	NA	15	TRBD1	TRBJ1-2	CASSTGDRLNYGYTF	TGTGCCAGCAGCACCGGGGACAGACTTAACTATGGCTACACCTTC
TRBV14	NA	14	NA	TRBJ2-2	CASSRYTNTGELFF	TGTGCCAGCAGCCGTTACACGAACACCGGGGAGCTGTTTTTT
TRBV6-6	NA	15	TRBD1	TRBJ2-3	CASSSPGQKIDTQYF	TGTGCCAGCAGTTCCCCGGGACAGAAAATAGATACGCAGTATTTT
TRBV5-4	NA	15	NA	TRBJ2-5	CASSLGGKGKETQYF	TGTGCCAGCAGTCTTGGGGGGAAGGGGAAAGAGACCCAGTACTTC
TRBV15	NA	15	NA	TRBJ1-1	CATSIIAGLGTEAFF	TGTGCCACCAGCATTATTGCGGGTTTGGGCACTGAAGCTTTCTTT
TRBV29-1	few	10	NA	TRBJ2-3	CSLGTDTQYF	TGCAGCCTGGGCACAGATACGCAGTATTTT
TRBV7-3	once	13	NA	TRBJ1-1	CASSSGPGTEAFF	TGTGCCAGCAGCTCGGGGCCGGGTACTGAAGCTTTCTTT
TRBV7-2	NA	14	TRBD1	TRBJ1-2	CASSLGTGNYGYTF	TGTGCCAGCAGCTTAGGGACAGGGAACTATGGCTACACCTTC
TRBV4-3	NA	13	TRBD1	TRBJ1-1	CASSRRQGAEAFF	TGCGCCAGCAGCCGGCGCCAGGGGGCTGAAGCTTTCTTT
TRBV9	NA	18	NA	TRBJ2-3	CASSVVYLQRFFRDTQYF	TGTGCCAGCAGCGTAGTATACTTACAGCGGTTTTTCAGGGATACGCAGTATTTT
TRBV6-4	NA	13	NA	TRBJ2-1	CASRAQGVYEQFF	TGTGCCAGCAGGGCACAGGGTGTTTATGAGCAGTTCTTC